This is a list of T cell receptor beta chains from one sample in a study of blood T cell repertoires in COVID-19. The protocol was immunoSEQ multiplex PCR, while the TCRdb copy is restricted to in-frame clones and leaves out a portion. The table shows 200,000 to 300,000 clones, with more than 70% occurring only once. Sequencing used PBMCs or T cells enriched from blood (not recorded which). Receptor source: a woman in her forties with acute COVID-19. CDR3s include the opening cysteine and the closing phenylalanine or tryptophan. The D gene is left open where the match is weak. Size values are once, few and many counts, or a class for expanded clones, and some rows have none.

v_gene	abundance	d_gene	j_gene	CDR3nt	CDR3aa
TRBV19	.	.	TRBJ2-1	TGTGCCAGTAGCCCATTCGGGATCTCCCACAATGAGCAGTTCTTC	CASSPFGISHNEQFF
TRBV5-1	.	TRBD1	TRBJ1-3	TGCGCCAGCAGCCGTGACACAGGGGGTTCTGGAAACACCATATATTTT	CASSRDTGGSGNTIYF
TRBV18	.	TRBD1	TRBJ1-1	TGTGCCAGCTCACTCGGACAGGGCGTTACTGAAGCTTTCTTT	CASSLGQGVTEAFF
TRBV7-8	.	TRBD2	TRBJ2-1	TGTGCCAGCAGCTTACTAGCGGGAGACAATGAGCAGTTCTTC	CASSLLAGDNEQFF
TRBV15	.	TRBD1	TRBJ1-5	TGTGCCACCAGCACATTGGGGACAGGGGCTCAGCCCCAGCATTTT	CATSTLGTGAQPQHF
TRBV7-2	.	.	TRBJ2-5	TGTGCCAGCAGCTCACCTCGACTCGAAGAGACCCAGTACTTC	CASSSPRLEETQYF
TRBV12-3/TRBV12-4	.	.	TRBJ1-3	TGTGCCAGCCAGGGTCTGGGAAACACCATATATTTT	CASQGLGNTIYF
TRBV7-9	few	TRBD2	TRBJ2-3	TGTGCCAGCAGCCCAGGGACTAGCCGCACAGATACGCAGTATTTT	CASSPGTSRTDTQYF
TRBV10-3	few	TRBD2	TRBJ2-1	TGTGCCATCAGTGAGTCATGGGAGGGAACGTACAATGAGCAGTTCTTC	CAISESWEGTYNEQFF
TRBV9	.	TRBD1	TRBJ2-7	TGTGCCAGCAGCGCTAGACAGGGCTACGAGCAGTACTTC	CASSARQGYEQYF
TRBV30	.	TRBD2	TRBJ2-1	TGTGCCTGGCTAGGGACTAGCGGCTCCTACAATGAGCAGTTCTTC	CAWLGTSGSYNEQFF
TRBV6-5	.	TRBD1	TRBJ1-4	TGTGCCAGCAGTTACGGGACAGCTGCAACTAATGAAAAACTGTTTTTT	CASSYGTAATNEKLFF
TRBV7-3	.	.	TRBJ2-2	TGTGCCAGCAGTCCAGACAGCACCGGGGAGCTGTTTTTT	CASSPDSTGELFF
TRBV7-3	once	.	TRBJ2-3	TGTGCCAGCAGCTTGGGAGTTCAAATCACAGATACGCAGTATTTT	CASSLGVQITDTQYF
TRBV7-2	.	.	TRBJ2-2	TGTGCCAGCAGCTTCCCTAGCTCCGGGGAGCTGTTTTTT	CASSFPSSGELFF
TRBV2	.	.	TRBJ1-1	TGTGCCAGCAGGGTGACAGGGAACACTGAAGCTTTCTTT	CASRVTGNTEAFF
TRBV13	.	TRBD2	TRBJ2-1	TGTGCCAGCAGCTTAGGCCCGGATAGCGGGGGAGGCCGTGAGCAGTTCTTC	CASSLGPDSGGGREQFF
TRBV5-1	.	.	TRBJ2-1	TGCGCCAGCAGCGATAGCTATGAGCAGTTCTTC	CASSDSYEQFF
TRBV28	.	TRBD1	TRBJ1-2	TGTGCCAGCAGGAACTCCGGGACAGGGGATCACTATGGCTACACCTTC	CASRNSGTGDHYGYTF
TRBV28	.	.	TRBJ2-4	TGTGCCAGCAGCAATCGACGGGGAGTGGGAAACATTCAGTACTTC	CASSNRRGVGNIQYF
TRBV13	few	.	TRBJ2-2	TGTGCCAGCAGCTTAGGTCTCACCGGGGAGCTGTTTTTT	CASSLGLTGELFF
TRBV7-9	.	TRBD2	TRBJ2-1	TGTGCCAGCAGCTTTGGGGCTAGCGGGGGGGGATACAATGAGCAGTTCTTC	CASSFGASGGGYNEQFF
TRBV24-1	.	.	TRBJ2-2	TGTGCCACCAGTACCGGGACTTCAAACACCGGGGAGCTGTTTTTT	CATSTGTSNTGELFF
TRBV5-4	.	.	TRBJ1-1	TGTGCCAGCAGCTTGTCGGGAGGGAACACTGAAGCTTTCTTT	CASSLSGGNTEAFF
TRBV2	.	.	TRBJ2-5	TGTGCCAGCAGTCAGGAGGGGGAGACCCAGTACTTC	CASSQEGETQYF
TRBV7-8	many	.	TRBJ2-5	TGTGCCAGCAGCCGGGCCGGGACACCCCTGGACCACGGGACCCAGTACTTC	CASSRAGTPLDHGTQYF
TRBV5-6	.	TRBD1	TRBJ2-2	TGTGCCAGCAGCTTGGACAGGGGCCTTTCAGGTTACCGGGAGCTGTTTTTT	CASSLDRGLSGYRELFF
TRBV7-8	.	TRBD1	TRBJ1-1	TGTGCCAGCAGCATATATACGGACAGGGTGAACACTGAAGCTTTCTTT	CASSIYTDRVNTEAFF
TRBV28	.	.	TRBJ2-1	TGTGCCAGCACTATCCGCGGGCGCTACAATGAGCAGTTCTTC	CASTIRGRYNEQFF
TRBV24-1	.	TRBD1	TRBJ2-1	TGTGCCACCAGTGGACGTCGGGACAGGGAGGGTAATGAGCAGTTCTTC	CATSGRRDREGNEQFF
TRBV3-1/TRBV3-2	.	TRBD2	TRBJ2-5	TGTGCCAGCAGCCAAGATCCGGCTAGCGGCCAAGAGACCCAGTACTTC	CASSQDPASGQETQYF
TRBV7-2	.	TRBD1	TRBJ1-2	TGTGCCAGCAGCTTAGTCGGCGGGGGACAGGGGGCGCGAGGCTATGGCTACACCTTC	CASSLVGGGQGARGYGYTF
TRBV19	.	.	TRBJ2-1	TGTGCCAGTAGTGATTTGGGGGGAGTCGGTTACAATGAGCAGTTCTTC	CASSDLGGVGYNEQFF
TRBV7-2	.	TRBD1	TRBJ1-1	TGTGCCAGCAGCACCGGGACAGGGTGGAACACTGAAGCTTTCTTT	CASSTGTGWNTEAFF
TRBV5-4	.	.	TRBJ1-1	TGTGCCAGCAGCTTGGCCAAGGAGGGGAACACTGAAGCTTTCTTT	CASSLAKEGNTEAFF
TRBV5-6	once	TRBD2	TRBJ2-6	TGTGCCAGCGGAAATAGCGGGGCGACAGTTTACTCTGGGGCCAACGTCCTGACTTTC	CASGNSGATVYSGANVLTF
TRBV2	few	.	TRBJ2-7	TGTGCCAGCGTGCGGGATGGGACCTACGAGCAGTACTTC	CASVRDGTYEQYF
TRBV7-3	.	TRBD2	TRBJ2-1	TGTGCCAGCAGCTCACCCCCCGGACTAGCGGGACCGTTCTTC	CASSSPPGLAGPFF
TRBV28	.	TRBD1	TRBJ1-5	TGTGCCAGCCGAGACAGGGTTAGCAATCAGCCCCAGCATTTT	CASRDRVSNQPQHF
TRBV4-3	.	TRBD1	TRBJ1-2	TGCGCCAGCAGCCAAGATTGGGTAGGAGGGACAGGGCTTACTTCCTACGGCTACACCTTC	CASSQDWVGGTGLTSYGYTF
TRBV5-1	.	TRBD2	TRBJ2-3	TGCGCCAGCAGTTTACGGCCTAGCGGTGCGGGGGCAGATACGCAGTATTTT	CASSLRPSGAGADTQYF
TRBV4-1	.	.	TRBJ1-5	TGCGCCAGCAGCCAACGACAGACCCTCAATCAGCCCCAGCATTTT	CASSQRQTLNQPQHF